This T cell receptor (beta chain) was identified in a study of CD8+ T cells in alopecia areata. Whole-study context: Affected scalp percentage set treated patients' severity scores.

Comment on this clone: The target antigen is unknown.

Extraction and reverse transcription of RNA yielded cDNA as the sequencing template. Generated by immunoSEQ multiplex PCR, the TCRdb table keeps only in-frame clones and is missing some. Here the sample spans around 120,000 clones, about three fifths being singletons. Study findings and constraints: While patients received tofacitinib, many expanded lesional clones remained present in scalp and blood.

As for treatment: oral pan-JAK inhibitor, 5-10 mg twice daily. The CDR3 length is 13 residues. Germline assignment: CDR1 SEHNR and CDR2 FQNEAQ (reference sequence). V was cut by 3 bases and J by 4 bases, with 10 bases left in between. This specimen consisted of CD8+ T cells sorted from blood, obtained at week 4, from a patient treated with tofacitinib. This chain uses TRBV7-9 with TRBJ2-7, with TRBD1 as a possible D gene (6 bases). This receptor was taken from a human donor with alopecia areata. This chain's CDR3 is CASSFRDKYEQYF. CDR3 nucleotides: TGTGCCAGCAGCTTCCGGGACAAGTACGAGCAGTACTTC.